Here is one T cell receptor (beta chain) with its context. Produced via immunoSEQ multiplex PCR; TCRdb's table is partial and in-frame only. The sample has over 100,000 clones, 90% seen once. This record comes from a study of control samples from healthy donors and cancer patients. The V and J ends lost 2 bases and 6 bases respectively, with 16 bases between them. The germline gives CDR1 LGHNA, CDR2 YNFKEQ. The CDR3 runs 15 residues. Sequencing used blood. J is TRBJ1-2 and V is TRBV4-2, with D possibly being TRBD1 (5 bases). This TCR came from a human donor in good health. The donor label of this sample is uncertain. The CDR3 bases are TGTGCCAGCAGCCAACCGAAGTCAGGGTCTCATGGCTACACCTTC. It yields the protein CASSQPKSGSHGYTF.